These 6 T cell receptor beta chains originate from one sample sequenced in a study of regulatory T cells in long-lasting Graves disease. Arm-PCR with iRepertoire HTBI primers amplified the CDR3 regions for these TCR beta libraries. TCRdb re-analysed the multiplex PCR reads in MiXCR, keeping a single row per CDR3 protein. The sample has some 450,000 distinct CDR3 sequences, 20% to 25% seen once. Time point indicated: persistent/refractory GD, antithyroid drugs over 5 years with positive TRAb. The TCR library was made from RNA that had been extracted from PBMCs in TRIzol. This specimen was peripheral blood mononuclear cells (PBMCs), taken when the disease was refractory, from a patient treated with antithyroid drugs. All receptors derive from a female donor with Graves disease.

This clonotype was counted ten times or more. This chain connects TRBV6-1 to TRBJ1-5, with D unresolved. The CDR3 is 15 amino acids. From germline, CDR1 is MNHNS and CDR2 SASEGT. Trimming pared 1 base from V and 6 bases from J, leaving 13 bases between. The CDR3 sequence: CASSEGRSVRQPQHF. CDR3 nucleotides: TGTGCCAGCAGTGAAGGCAGGTCGGTCCGTCAGCCCCAGCATTTT.

In this sample, this clonotype turned up a few times. The chain has TRBV19 and TRBJ1-5; TRBD1 matches at 7 bases. J gave up 4 bases and V 4 bases, and 4 bases lay outside the gene matches. Per germline, CDR1 LNHDA and CDR2 SQIVND (reference sequence). This CDR3 is 14 amino acids long. The CDR3 spells CASSNRGMNQPQHF. The CDR3 DNA reads TGTGCCAGTAGTAACAGGGGAATGAATCAGCCCCAGCATTTT.

V gene TRBV11-2 combines with J gene TRBJ2-5; TRBD2 agrees at 14 bases. Germline lookup yields CDR1 SGHAT and CDR2 FQNNGV. The CDR3 runs 18 residues. With V trimmed by 7 bases and J by 3 bases, 13 bases remained unmatched. CDR3 in amino acids: CASTSRPPGLAGEETQYF. The CDR3 DNA sequence: TGTGCCAGCACCTCAAGACCACCGGGACTAGCGGGAGAAGAGACCCAGTACTTC.

There are many counts of this clonotype. The gene calls are TRBV30 and TRBJ1-2; unclear D gene. The CDR3 consists of 13 residues. The germline V gene encodes CDR1 GTSNPN and CDR2 SVGIG (reference sequence). V lost 4 bases and J 6 bases, leaving 15 bases between the germline ends. In nucleotides, the CDR3 is TGTGCCTGGATGGACCACCGGGCGAATGGCTACACCTTC. Residues: CAWMDHRANGYTF.

There are many counts of this clonotype. J is TRBJ1-2 and V is TRBV11-2; 8 positions match TRBD1. With V trimmed by 4 bases and J by 4 bases, 8 bases remained unmatched. CDR1 and CDR2 from the germline V gene are SGHAT and FQNNGV. The CDR3 spans 15 residues. Here the CDR3 DNA reads TGTGCCAGCAGCTCATGGACAGGGCTCTCCTATGGCTACACCTTC. Translating it yields CASSSWTGLSYGYTF.

At least ten counts were recorded for this clonotype. This chain connects TRBV6-1 to TRBJ2-7, with a possible D match to TRBD2 (5 bases). The CDR3 has 15 amino acids. Trimming left V 6 bases short and J 0 bases short, with 15 bases between. Per germline, CDR1 MNHNS and CDR2 SASEGT. CDR3 loop: CASRRELVFSYEQYF. DNA for the CDR3: TGTGCCAGCAGAAGAGAACTAGTTTTCTCCTACGAGCAGTACTTC.